This T cell receptor beta chain was observed in a study of regulatory T cells in long-lasting Graves disease. Study-level points and caveats: Persistent disease was characterized by preferential usage of TRBV28, TRBJ1-2 and TRBJ2-5.

This clonotype was seen more than once but under ten times. What it binds is not known. Indicated time point: newly diagnosed GD, antithyroid drugs for less than 3 months. From PBMCs, RNA was extracted and then used to make the TCR library. The peripheral blood volume drawn was approximately 9 milliliters, and it was collected into EDTA tubes. For TCR beta, libraries came from iRepertoire HTBI primers and Arm-PCR of CDR3 regions. TCRdb independently ran MiXCR on the multiplex PCR reads; one entry per CDR3 protein. The data contain fewer than 500,000 distinct CDR3 sequences, around 15% of them singletons. In germline, CDR1 is SGHDT, CDR2 YYEEEE. The CDR3 consists of 18 residues. V shed 0 bases and J shed 1 base, with 17 bases lying between them. A further study also used this sample, focusing on T cells in Graves' hyperthyroidism and ophthalmopathy. That paper notes: Investigators excluded patients with uncontrolled infection, other autoimmune disease, pregnancy or lactation. Ophthalmopathy and stable hyperthyroidism were separated by a 13 V-J model.

The source was peripheral blood mononuclear cells (PBMCs), collected at new diagnosis, from a patient treated with antithyroid drugs. This sequence joins TRBV5-6 and TRBJ2-4, with D tentatively TRBD1 (5 bases). The TCR was taken from a middle-aged man with Graves disease. CDR3 coding DNA: TGTGCCAGCAGCTTGGCTAGGTCAGGGTTAGGGGCCAAAAACATTCAGTACTTC. This sequence encodes CASSLARSGLGAKNIQYF.